These 32 T cell receptor beta chains were all obtained from the same sample, sequenced in a study of neoadjuvant anti-PD-1 for oral cavity cancer. Sequencing used immunoSEQ multiplex PCR; TCRdb keeps in-frame clones, though not all of them. The sample carries over 65,000 clones, about 86% recorded once. Regarding time point: after neoadjuvant nivolumab, at surgical resection. Material: PBMCs, obtained after nivolumab (anti-PD-1) treatment. Every receptor here comes from a person aged 40-85 years with oral cavity squamous cell carcinoma.

The rearrangement links TRBV13 to TRBJ1-2; 7 positions agree with TRBD1. From germline, CDR1 is PRHDT and CDR2 FYEKMQ (reference sequence). The V gene end was trimmed by 0 bases and the J gene end by 6 bases; junction bases not matched to a gene: 1. CDR3 length: 13 amino acids. The CDR3 region is CASSLGTGNGYTF. Written as DNA, the CDR3 is TGTGCCAGCAGCTTAGGGACAGGGAATGGCTACACCTTC.

The CDR3 reads CARSSTEVWKTEAFF. The CDR3 DNA sequence: TGTGCCAGAAGCTCTACAGAGGTGTGGAAAACTGAAGCTTTCTTT. The V gene is TRBV5-3, the J gene TRBJ1-1, with no clear D. TRBV5-3 is an ORF, with its function uncertain. The CDR3 covers 15 residues. Trimming took off 3 bases at V and 5 bases at J, with 17 bases between the two ends.

The V and J genes are TRBV5-4 and TRBJ2-6; D remains unclear. In germline, CDR1 is SGHNT, CDR2 YYREEE (reference sequence). The CDR3 runs to 15 residues. V dropped 3 bases and J dropped 4 bases, with 11 bases sitting between them. CDR3 protein: CASSSGLRGANVLTF. The CDR3 nucleotides are TGTGCCAGCAGCTCCGGATTGCGCGGGGCCAACGTCCTGACTTTC.

The gene calls are TRBV7-2 and TRBJ1-5; D is ambiguous. V was shortened by 3 bases and J by 6 bases, with 12 bases between the two germline ends. CDR3 length: 14 residues. Germline CDR1 is SGHTA and CDR2 is FQGNSA. CDR3 DNA sequence: TGTGCCAGCAGCTTGGGTCAGAGTAGTCAGCCCCAGCATTTT. This translates into CASSLGQSSQPQHF.

The J gene is TRBJ1-2, the V gene TRBV5-5; TRBD1 matches 7 bases. The CDR3 is 13 amino acids. Trimming took 4 bases from V and 5 from J; bases not matched to a gene: 5. The germline CDR1 and CDR2 sequences are SGHKS and YYEKEE (reference sequence). CDR3 DNA sequence: TGTGCCAGCAGCCCCCAGGGGGAGTATGGCTACACCTTC. Protein product: CASSPQGEYGYTF.

For the CDR3, the DNA is TGTGCCAGCAGTTATAGCGGGGGGGCAATCGAGCAGTACTTC. This translates into CASSYSGGAIEQYF. The V gene is TRBV6-5, the J gene TRBJ2-7; TRBD2 matches 11 bases. V was clipped by 3 bases and J by 6 bases; unmatched bases: 4. The germline gives CDR1 MNHEY, CDR2 SVGAGI. There are 14 residues in the CDR3.

In its sample, this clone was seen once. CDR3 residues: CASSEWTGLAKNIQYF. CDR3 bases: TGTGCCAGCAGTGAATGGACTGGCCTAGCCAAAAACATTCAGTACTTC. The V call is TRBV6-1, the J call TRBJ2-4; TRBD2 is a possible D gene (5 bases). CDR3 length equals 16 residues. Germline V gene data show CDR1 as MNHNS and CDR2 as SASEGT. V was shortened by 2 bases and J by 0 bases, with 11 bases between the two germline ends.

The chain recombines TRBV11-2 with TRBJ2-2, with a possible D match to TRBD2 (6 bases). CDR1 and CDR2 (germline): SGHAT, FQNNGV. V gave up 5 bases and J gave up 6 bases, with 13 bases separating them. This CDR3 is built from 14 residues. CDR3: CASSPLTRPGELFF. DNA of the CDR3: TGTGCCAGCAGCCCATTGACTAGACCCGGGGAGCTGTTTTTT.

J is TRBJ2-7 and V is TRBV29-1, with 9 bases that match TRBD2. J gave up 1 base and V 4 bases, and 8 bases lay outside the gene matches. From germline, CDR1 is SQVTM and CDR2 ANQGSEA. The CDR3 is 15 residues long. For the CDR3, the DNA is TGCAGCGTTGCCTTAGGGACTAGCACATCCTACGAGCAGTACTTC. Protein: CSVALGTSTSYEQYF.

The genes are TRBV9 and TRBJ2-6; possibly TRBD1 or TRBD2 for D (5 bases each). CDR3 length: 17 amino acids. With 2 bases removed from V and 0 bases from J, the gap between germline ends came to 12 bases. Germline-derived CDR1 and CDR2 are SGDLS and YYNGEE. The CDR3, as DNA: TGTGCCAGCAGCGTTAGGGACGGTTTCTCTGGGGCCAACGTCCTGACTTTC. Amino acid sequence: CASSVRDGFSGANVLTF.

DNA of the CDR3: TGTGCCTCTTCGACAGGCCGAGCTAACTATGGCTACACCTTC. It is translated as CASSTGRANYGYTF. The chain combines TRBV30 with TRBJ1-2; a weak D match, TRBD1 (6 bases). The germline gives CDR1 GTSNPN, CDR2 SVGIG (reference sequence). The ends were cut back, 7 bases at V and 0 bases at J, with 15 bases in the middle. The CDR3 is 14 amino acids.

This rearrangement joins TRBV5-5 to TRBJ2-1; 7 nucleotides align to TRBD1. CDR1 and CDR2 (germline): SGHKS, YYEKEE (reference sequence). This CDR3 has 14 amino acids. The trim removed 4 bases at V and 5 bases at J, leaving 6 bases unmatched. CDR3 nucleotide sequence: TGTGCCAGCAGCCCCGGGACAGCTAACAATGAGCAGTTCTTC. Protein: CASSPGTANNEQFF.

The rearrangement joins TRBV6-9 to TRBJ1-3, with no clear D. With 5 bases removed from V and 6 bases from J, the gap between germline ends came to 23 bases. The CDR3 consists of 17 residues. The V gene's germline CDR1 is MNHGY and CDR2 SVAAGI. The CDR3 bases are TGTGCCAGCAGTCCCGACCCTGGGAGGGTCCAGAAAAACACCATATATTTT. This codes for CASSPDPGRVQKNTIYF.

V and J are TRBV6-5 and TRBJ1-5, with D possibly matching TRBD1 (6 bases). V lost 6 bases and J lost 2, with 14 bases in between. Germline V gene data show CDR1 as MNHEY and CDR2 as SVGAGI. CDR3 size: 15 residues. CDR3 sequence reads: CASSRNRVGNQPQHF. The CDR3, as DNA: TGTGCCAGCAGCCGGAACAGGGTCGGCAATCAGCCCCAGCATTTT.

The gene calls are TRBV2 and TRBJ1-2, with D uncertain. Per the germline V gene, CDR1 is SNHLY and CDR2 is FYNNEI. The CDR3 is made up of 12 amino acids. V lost 6 bases to trimming and J lost 14 bases, with 19 bases between them. The DNA for the CDR3 is TGTGCCAGCAGCGATATAAGGGATCCCCTGACCTTC. It is translated as CASSDIRDPLTF.

This clone has only a few counts. The rearrangement uses TRBV19 and TRBJ2-7, with TRBD1 matching 7 bases. CDR1 is LNHDA and CDR2 is SQIVND in the germline V gene (reference sequence). The CDR3 runs to 12 residues. Trimming removed 6 bases from V and 5 bases from J; junction bases left unmatched: 4. The CDR3 nucleotides read TGTGCCAGTAGGACAGGGCCGGACGAGCAGTACTTC. Translating it yields CASRTGPDEQYF. Together with reference TRBV19 and TRBJ2-7, the CDR3 gives the full variable domain: DGGITQSPKYLFRKEGQNVTLSCEQNLNHDAMYWYRQDPGQGLRLIYYSQIVNDFQKGDIAEGYSVSREKKESFPLTVTSAQKNPTAFYLCASRTGPDEQYFGPGTRLTVT.

This clone was detected only once. The gene calls are TRBV5-1 and TRBJ2-1; D is possibly TRBD2 (5 bases). Trimming took off 5 bases at V and 8 bases at J, with 17 bases between the two ends. The germline V gene has CDR1 SGHRS and CDR2 YFSETQ. CDR3 length: 14 residues. CDR3 coding DNA: TGCGCCAGCAGTTCCCCTAGCTGGTCCCATGAGCAGTTCTTC. This codes for CASSSPSWSHEQFF.

The chain is built from TRBV29-1 and TRBJ1-1, with D maybe TRBD1 (6 bases). The V and J ends lost 7 bases and 3 bases respectively, with 15 bases between them. Germline values: CDR1 SQVTM, CDR2 ANQGSEA. This CDR3 comprises 13 residues. In DNA, the CDR3 is TGCAGCGCAACTACAGGGATCGACACTGAAGCTTTCTTT. Encoded protein: CSATTGIDTEAFF.

The chain recombines TRBV4-1 with TRBJ2-5, with D possibly being TRBD2 (6 bases). Trimming stripped 0 bases from V and 9 bases from J, with 17 bases between. Germline V gene data show CDR1 as MGHRA and CDR2 as YSYEKL. This CDR3 region has 15 residues. The CDR3 loop reads CASSQDEARRGAQYF. CDR3 DNA: TGCGCCAGCAGCCAAGATGAGGCACGCCGCGGGGCCCAGTACTTC.

This sequence joins TRBV7-9 and TRBJ1-1; 7 bases are shared with TRBD1. The CDR3 has 14 residues. CDR1 SEHNR and CDR2 FQNEAQ come from the germline V gene (reference sequence). Germline trimming cut 3 bases from V and 1 base from J; bases unmatched to any gene: 2. CDR3 loop: CASSFGQANTEAFF. Written as DNA, the CDR3 is TGTGCCAGCAGCTTCGGACAGGCGAACACTGAAGCTTTCTTT.

This rearrangement joins TRBV6-1 to TRBJ1-2; 10 bases fit TRBD1. This CDR3 has 14 amino acids. The germline gives CDR1 MNHNS, CDR2 SASEGT. With 7 bases clipped from V and 4 bases from J, the junction kept 6 bases outside the gene matches. This CDR3 is CASTDRGHRYGYTF. CDR3 bases: TGTGCCAGCACCGACAGGGGGCATCGCTATGGCTACACCTTC.

The chain couples TRBV5-1 to TRBJ1-2, with a weak D call TRBD1 (6 bases). V lost 0 bases and J lost 14, with 23 bases in between. Per the germline V gene, CDR1 is SGHRS and CDR2 is YFSETQ. The CDR3 covers 15 residues. For the CDR3, the DNA is TGCGCCAGCAGCTTGGCCGAACTCCAACAGGGAACCTTTACCTTC. Amino acids: CASSLAELQQGTFTF.

This chain connects TRBV5-4 to TRBJ1-2; D not certain. The CDR3 is 15 amino acids. From germline, CDR1 is SGHNT and CDR2 YYREEE (reference sequence). V lost 3 bases to trimming and J lost 2 bases, with 14 bases between them. CDR3 sequence: CASSSQKDANYGYTF. In nucleotides, the CDR3 is TGTGCCAGCAGCTCGCAGAAGGATGCCAACTATGGCTACACCTTC.

The CDR3 DNA sequence: TGTGCCAGCAGCAGGGAGGGGACGAACACTGAAGCTTTCTTT. Its protein product is CASSREGTNTEAFF. This sequence joins TRBV6-1 and TRBJ1-1, with D possibly TRBD1 on 5 matching bases. Trimming removed 6 bases from V and 1 base from J, with 12 bases in between. The CDR3 consists of 14 residues. Germline V gives CDR1 MNHNS, CDR2 SASEGT.

The chain is built from TRBV6-6 and TRBJ2-7, with 9 bases that match TRBD1. From germline, CDR1 is MNHNY and CDR2 SVGAGI (reference sequence). This CDR3 is built from 13 residues. J lost 9 bases, V lost 6 bases, and 9 bases had no gene match. CDR3 nucleotide sequence: TGTGCCAGCAGCCCTACAGGACAGGGGCCGCAGTACTTC. Protein product: CASSPTGQGPQYF.

The rearrangement links TRBV13 to TRBJ1-1; D possibly corresponds to TRBD1 (5 bases). V lost 2 bases and J lost 1, with 17 bases in between. Germline assignment: CDR1 PRHDT and CDR2 FYEKMQ (reference sequence). The CDR3 covers 17 residues. The CDR3 loop is CASSLSASGAKNTEAFF. The CDR3 nucleotides read TGTGCCAGCAGCTTAAGTGCGTCCGGGGCCAAGAACACTGAAGCTTTCTTT. Together with reference TRBV13 and TRBJ1-1, the CDR3 gives the full variable domain: AAGVIQSPRHLIKEKRETATLKCYPIPRHDTVYWYQQGPGQDPQFLISFYEKMQSDKGSIPDRFSAQQFSDYHSELNMSSLELGDSALYFCASSLSASGAKNTEAFFGQGTRLTVV.

The J gene is TRBJ1-2, the V gene TRBV2; a possible D gene is TRBD1 (5 bases). This CDR3 has 13 residues. Germline V gives CDR1 SNHLY, CDR2 FYNNEI. Between the trimmed V and J ends, which lost 3 bases and 4 bases, there was a span of 9 bases. CDR3 coding DNA: TGTGCCAGCAGTGAGCGGGGCTCCTATGGCTACACCTTC. It yields the protein CASSERGSYGYTF.

This chain uses TRBV11-2 with TRBJ1-4, with D possibly being TRBD1 (5 bases). The ends were cut back, 1 base at V and 7 bases at J, with 16 bases in the middle. Germline V gene data show CDR1 as SGHAT and CDR2 as FQNNGV. CDR3 length equals 16 residues. The CDR3: CASSLAWGRKSEKLFF. The CDR3 DNA is TGTGCCAGCAGCTTAGCCTGGGGCAGGAAGTCTGAAAAACTGTTTTTT. Based on the CDR3 plus reference TRBV11-2 and TRBJ1-4, the full variable domain is EAGVAQSPRYKIIEKRQSVAFWCNPISGHATLYWYQQILGQGPKLLIQFQNNGVVDDSQLPKDRFSAERLKGVDSTLKIQPAKLEDSAVYLCASSLAWGRKSEKLFFGSGTQLSVL.

The rearrangement links TRBV6-1 to TRBJ2-5; TRBD2 aligns across 11 bases. This CDR3 comprises 15 residues. J lost 2 bases, V lost 9 bases, and 8 bases had no gene match. Germline CDR1 reads MNHNS; CDR2 reads SASEGT. The chain's CDR3 is CARSTRLAGQETQYF. Here the CDR3 DNA reads TGTGCCAGATCGACAAGACTAGCGGGACAAGAGACCCAGTACTTC.

The chain couples TRBV9 to TRBJ1-3; D might be TRBD1 (5 bases). The germline V and J ends were trimmed by 0 bases and 1 base, with 11 bases remaining between them. This CDR3 contains 16 residues. The germline CDR1 and CDR2 sequences are SGDLS and YYNGEE. CDR3 residues: CASSVGSEGSGNTIYF. The CDR3 coding sequence is TGTGCCAGCAGCGTAGGGTCTGAGGGGTCTGGAAACACCATATATTTT.

This clone was seen a handful of times. V and J are TRBV30 and TRBJ1-5; D unresolved. V lost 3 bases, J lost 4 bases, and 16 bases lay in between. The CDR3 totals 15 residues. Germline values: CDR1 GTSNPN, CDR2 SVGIG (reference sequence). The CDR3 region is CAWRKDPTPNQPQHF. The CDR3 DNA reads as TGTGCCTGGAGAAAGGACCCGACCCCGAATCAGCCCCAGCATTTT.

Written as DNA, the CDR3 is TGTGCCAGCAGTGGGACAACACCTCCCCAGTACTTC. It encodes CASSGTTPPQYF. This chain joins TRBV11-1 and TRBJ2-5; the D gene is possibly TRBD1 (6 bases). The CDR3 totals 12 residues. CDR1 and CDR2 (germline): SGHAT, FQDESV (reference sequence). V was shortened by 6 bases and J by 9 bases, with 14 bases between the two germline ends. The whole variable domain, remainder taken from reference TRBV11-1 and TRBJ2-5, is EAEVAQSPRYKITEKSQAVAFWCDPISGHATLYWYRQILGQGPELLVQFQDESVVDDSQLPKDRFSAERLKGVDSTLKIQPAELGDSAMYLCASSGTTPPQYFGPGTRLLVL.